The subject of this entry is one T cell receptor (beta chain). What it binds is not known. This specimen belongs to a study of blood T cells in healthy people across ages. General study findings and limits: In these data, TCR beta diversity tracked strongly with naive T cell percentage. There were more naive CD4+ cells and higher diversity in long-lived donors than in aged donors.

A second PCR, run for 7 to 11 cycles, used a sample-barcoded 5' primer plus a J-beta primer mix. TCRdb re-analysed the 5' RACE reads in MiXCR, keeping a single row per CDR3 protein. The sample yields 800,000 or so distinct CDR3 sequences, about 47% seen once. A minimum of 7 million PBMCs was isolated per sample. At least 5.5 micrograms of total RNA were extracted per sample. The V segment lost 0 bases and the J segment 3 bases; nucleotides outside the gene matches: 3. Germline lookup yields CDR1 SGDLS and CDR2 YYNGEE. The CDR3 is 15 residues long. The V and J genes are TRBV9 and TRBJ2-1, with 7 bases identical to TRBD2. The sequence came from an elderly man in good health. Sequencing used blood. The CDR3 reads CASSVGASGYNEQFF. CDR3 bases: TGTGCCAGCAGCGTAGGGGCTAGCGGCTACAATGAGCAGTTCTTC.